The sequence of this T cell receptor (beta chain) was determined in a study of T cell responses to AZD1222 COVID-19 vaccine. This CDR3 comprises 12 residues. The V and J ends lost 3 bases and 7 bases respectively, with 7 bases between them. Measured with immunoSEQ multiplex PCR; TCRdb has only the in-frame clones, and not every one. Among 100,000 to 150,000 clones, just over 90% were seen once, and the ten largest hold around 7.2%. Specimen: peripheral blood, collected on day 0 of AZD1222 vaccination. The V call is TRBV12-3 or TRBV12-4, the J call TRBJ1-5; D remains ambiguous. The sequence was collected from an adult in good health. CDR3 amino acids: CASSLSVQPQHF. The CDR3, as DNA: TGTGCCAGCAGTTTGTCAGTCCAGCCCCAGCATTTT.